The present TCR beta chain was sequenced within a study of blood T cell repertoires in COVID-19. This CDR3 comprises 15 residues. Per the germline V gene, CDR1 is SGHAT and CDR2 is FQNNGV. V was trimmed by 1 base and J by 6 bases, leaving 14 bases between them. Assay used: immunoSEQ multiplex PCR; TCRdb lists only in-frame clones, some missing. The sample has about 290,000 clones, about 89% seen once. The material sequenced was peripheral blood. This TCR came from a man aged 35-49 years with acute or convalescent COVID-19. This chain links TRBV11-2 with TRBJ2-3; weak D call: TRBD2 (5 bases). The CDR3, as DNA: TGTGCCAGCAGCTTAGTGGTCCGGGAAGACGATACGCAGTATTTT. It is translated as CASSLVVREDDTQYF.